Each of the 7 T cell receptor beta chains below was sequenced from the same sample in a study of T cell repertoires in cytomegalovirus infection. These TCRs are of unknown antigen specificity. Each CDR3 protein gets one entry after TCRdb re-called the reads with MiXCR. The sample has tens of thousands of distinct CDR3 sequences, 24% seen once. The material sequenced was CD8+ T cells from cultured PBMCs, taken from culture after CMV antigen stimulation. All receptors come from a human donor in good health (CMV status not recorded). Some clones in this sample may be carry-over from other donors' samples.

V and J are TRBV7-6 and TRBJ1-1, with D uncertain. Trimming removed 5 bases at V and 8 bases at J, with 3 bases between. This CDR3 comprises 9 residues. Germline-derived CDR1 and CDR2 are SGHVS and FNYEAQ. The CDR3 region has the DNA TGTGCCAGCAGCCAAGAAGCTTTCTTT. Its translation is CASSQEAFF.

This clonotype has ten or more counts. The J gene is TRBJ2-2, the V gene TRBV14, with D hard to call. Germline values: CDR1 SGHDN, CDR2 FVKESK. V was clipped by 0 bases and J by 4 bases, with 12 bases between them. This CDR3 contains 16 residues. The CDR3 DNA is TGTGCCAGCAGCCAAGATCTGGATCACTTCACCGGGGAGCTGTTTTTT. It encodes CASSQDLDHFTGELFF.

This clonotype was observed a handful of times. The CDR3 DNA sequence: TGTGCCAGCAGGGATGGACTACACGGCACAGATACGCAGTATTTT. Translating gives CASRDGLHGTDTQYF. The chain couples TRBV5-4 to TRBJ2-3, with D perhaps matching TRBD2 (6 bases). CDR3 length: 15 residues. The germline V gene has CDR1 SGHNT and CDR2 YYREEE (reference sequence). V was clipped by 5 bases and J by 1 base, with 14 bases between them.

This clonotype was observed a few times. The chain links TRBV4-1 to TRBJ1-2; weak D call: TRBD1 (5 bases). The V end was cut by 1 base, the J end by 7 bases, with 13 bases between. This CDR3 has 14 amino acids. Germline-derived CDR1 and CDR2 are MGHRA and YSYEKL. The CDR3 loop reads CASSQGQGSGGYTF. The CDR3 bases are TGCGCCAGCAGCCAAGGCCAGGGTAGTGGTGGCTACACCTTC.

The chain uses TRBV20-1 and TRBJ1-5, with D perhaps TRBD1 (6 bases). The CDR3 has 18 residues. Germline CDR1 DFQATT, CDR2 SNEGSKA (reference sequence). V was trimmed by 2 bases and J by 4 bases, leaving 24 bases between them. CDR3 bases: TGCAGTGCTAGACCCTCCGGGACACCTCTCCCCAATAATCAGCCCCAGCATTTT. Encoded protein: CSARPSGTPLPNNQPQHF.

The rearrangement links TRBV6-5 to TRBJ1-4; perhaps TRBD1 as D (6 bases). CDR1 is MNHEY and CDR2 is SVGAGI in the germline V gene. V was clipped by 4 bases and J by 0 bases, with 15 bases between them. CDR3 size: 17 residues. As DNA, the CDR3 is TGTGCCAGCAGTTCTACAGGGACCCGAGCAACTAATGAAAAACTGTTTTTT. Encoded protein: CASSSTGTRATNEKLFF.

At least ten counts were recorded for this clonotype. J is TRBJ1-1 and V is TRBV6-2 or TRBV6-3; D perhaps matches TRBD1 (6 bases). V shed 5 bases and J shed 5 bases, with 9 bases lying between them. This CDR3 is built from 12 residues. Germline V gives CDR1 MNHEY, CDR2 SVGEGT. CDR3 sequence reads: CASSPTGTEAFF. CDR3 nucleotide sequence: TGTGCCAGCAGTCCCACAGGGACTGAAGCTTTCTTT.